One sample yielded the 14 T cell receptor beta chains listed below, sequenced in a study of identical twins. MiXCR, run by TCRdb on the 5' RACE reads, gives a single entry per CDR3 protein. The sample shows about 660,000 distinct CDR3 sequences, approximately 9% of them seen only once. These sequences were also reported in another study, on yellow fever vaccine responses in identical twins.

The sample was PBMCs. All receptors come from a woman younger than 35 in good health.

This clonotype has at least ten counts. The gene calls are TRBV4-2 and TRBJ2-1; TRBD2 might be the D (6 bases). The CDR3 contains 16 residues. The V gene lost 0 bases and the J gene lost 3 bases, with 12 bases spanning the gap. CDR1 and CDR2 (germline): LGHNA, YNFKEQ. This CDR3 reads CASSQDPGTGYNEQFF. CDR3 bases: TGTGCCAGCAGCCAAGATCCCGGGACTGGCTACAATGAGCAGTTCTTC.

The chain combines TRBV27 with TRBJ2-5; perhaps TRBD2 as D (5 bases). The germline V and J ends were trimmed by 3 bases and 2 bases, with 10 bases remaining between them. Germline V CDR1 and CDR2: MNHEY, SMNVEV (reference sequence). CDR3 length: 14 residues. In nucleotides, the CDR3 is TGTGCCAGCAGTTTTAGCCGGGATCAAGAGACCCAGTACTTC. Translated: CASSFSRDQETQYF.

J is TRBJ2-7 and V is TRBV24-1; 10 bases agree with TRBD2. V lost 9 bases and J lost 6; bases outside the gene matches: 7. The CDR3 runs to 13 residues. CDR1 is KGHDR and CDR2 is SFDVKD in the germline V gene. As DNA, the CDR3 is TGTGCCACCGATTCCCTAGCGGGGGCCGAGCAGTACTTC. Its protein is CATDSLAGAEQYF.

This chain connects TRBV5-6 to TRBJ2-3, with 9 bases identical to TRBD2. This CDR3 has 15 residues. The V segment lost 5 bases and the J segment 2 bases; nucleotides outside the gene matches: 6. Looked up from germline, CDR1 is SGHDT and CDR2 is YYEEEE. The chain's CDR3 is CASRSLAGNTDTQYF. As DNA, the CDR3 is TGTGCCAGCAGGTCTCTAGCGGGGAACACAGATACGCAGTATTTT. Drawing the rest from reference TRBV5-6 and TRBJ2-3, the complete variable domain is DAGVTQSPTHLIKTRGQQVTLRCSPKSGHDTVSWYQQALGQGPQFIFQYYEEEERQRGNFPDRFSGHQFPNYSSELNVNALLLGDSALYLCASRSLAGNTDTQYFGPGTRLTVL.

The chain recombines TRBV2 with TRBJ2-3; D may correspond to TRBD1 or TRBD2 (5 bases each). Deletions cut 5 bases from V and 6 bases from J, with 24 bases between. Germline lookup yields CDR1 SNHLY and CDR2 FYNNEI. The CDR3 spans 17 residues. The CDR3 here is CASSQLGDPRTSDTQYF. CDR3 DNA sequence: TGTGCCAGCAGTCAACTTGGGGACCCTAGGACTTCGGATACGCAGTATTTT.

Concerning this clonotype itself: A much larger clone differs by one base, so this may be a read error. CDR3 nucleotide sequence: TGCAGCGTTGTGAGTCCGAACACCGGGGAGCTGTTTTTT. It translates to CSVVSPNTGELFF. V usage is TRBV29-1 and J usage is TRBJ2-2; D uncertain. V lost 4 bases to trimming and J lost 0 bases, with 6 bases between them. Germline V gives CDR1 SQVTM, CDR2 ANQGSEA. The CDR3 loop spans 13 amino acids.

This clonotype was counted only a few times. V and J are TRBV4-3 and TRBJ2-3; D remains unclear. The V gene's germline CDR1 is LGHNA and CDR2 YSLEER. Trimming took 0 bases from V and 3 from J, leaving 13 bases between them. The CDR3 has 16 amino acids. The CDR3 is CASSQDMAVGTDTQYF. For the CDR3, the DNA is TGCGCCAGCAGCCAAGATATGGCAGTGGGGACAGATACGCAGTATTTT.

This clonotype was seen at least ten times. The chain links TRBV12-3 or TRBV12-4 to TRBJ2-5; D unresolved. The CDR3 length is 12 residues. The V and J ends lost 5 bases and 5 bases respectively, with 9 bases between them. The CDR3: CASSRVVETQYF. The CDR3 DNA follows: TGTGCCAGCAGTCGAGTCGTGGAGACCCAGTACTTC.

This clonotype was counted only a few times. The gene calls are TRBV7-2 and TRBJ2-3; 10 bases map to TRBD2. J was trimmed by 0 bases and V by 4 bases; bases with no gene match: 4. The CDR3 has 16 amino acids. Germline CDR1 SGHTA, CDR2 FQGNSA. In DNA form, the CDR3 reads TGTGCCAGCAGCTCTAGCGGGGGCCGTAGCACAGATACGCAGTATTTT. Protein sequence: CASSSSGGRSTDTQYF.

This rearrangement joins TRBV11-2 to TRBJ2-1; 10 nucleotides match TRBD2. The CDR3 contains 16 residues. Germline V CDR1 and CDR2: SGHAT, FQNNGV. V lost 6 bases, J lost 10 bases, and 15 bases stayed unmatched. Here the CDR3 reads CASRDPGLARNGEQFF. The CDR3 nucleotides read TGTGCCAGCAGGGATCCGGGACTAGCGAGGAATGGGGAGCAGTTCTTC.

The chain employs TRBV12-3 or TRBV12-4 and TRBJ2-6; D tentatively reads TRBD1 or TRBD2 (5 bases each). The germline V and J ends were trimmed by 7 bases and 0 bases, with 10 bases remaining between them. The CDR3 contains 15 residues. The DNA of the CDR3 is TGTGCCAGCAACCTTGGGGGCTCTGGGGCCAACGTCCTGACTTTC. Translation gives CASNLGGSGANVLTF.

The table lists this clonotype with many counts. V gene TRBV28 combines with J gene TRBJ1-5; D gene uncertain. Germline assignment: CDR1 MDHEN and CDR2 SYDVKM. With 2 bases removed from V and 5 bases from J, the gap between germline ends came to 4 bases. The length of the CDR3 is 12 residues. CDR3 sequence: CASSLEDQPQHF. CDR3 sequence (DNA): TGTGCCAGCAGTTTAGAAGATCAGCCCCAGCATTTT.

This clonotype was seen a handful of times. The J gene is TRBJ1-1, the V gene TRBV5-1, with a weak D call TRBD1 (5 bases). V gave up 3 bases and J gave up 11 bases, with 17 bases separating them. The germline V gene encodes CDR1 SGHRS and CDR2 YFSETQ. This CDR3 comprises 13 residues. CDR3 region: CASSSNPGLDAFF. Written as DNA, the CDR3 is TGCGCCAGCAGCTCCAACCCGGGACTGGACGCTTTCTTT.

DNA of the CDR3: TGCAGCGCCGAGGAGGGAGGGGGATACGAGCAGTACTTC. Translated, it gives CSAEEGGGYEQYF. The genes are TRBV29-1 and TRBJ2-7; possible D gene TRBD2, 7 bases. Germline CDR1 reads SQVTM; CDR2 reads ANQGSEA. The ends were cut back, 7 bases at V and 4 bases at J, with 17 bases in the middle. This CDR3 comprises 13 residues.